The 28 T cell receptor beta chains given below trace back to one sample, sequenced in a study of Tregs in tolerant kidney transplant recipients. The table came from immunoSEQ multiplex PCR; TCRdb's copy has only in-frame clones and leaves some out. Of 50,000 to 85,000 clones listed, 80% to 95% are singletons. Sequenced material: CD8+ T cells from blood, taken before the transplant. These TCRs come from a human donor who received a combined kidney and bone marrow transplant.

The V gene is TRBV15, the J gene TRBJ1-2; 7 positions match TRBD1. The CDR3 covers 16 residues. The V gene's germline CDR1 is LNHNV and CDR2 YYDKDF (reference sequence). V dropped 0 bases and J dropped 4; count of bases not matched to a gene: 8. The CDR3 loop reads CATSRDPPGTAYGYTF. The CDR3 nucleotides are TGTGCCACCAGCAGAGATCCCCCCGGGACAGCCTATGGCTACACCTTC.

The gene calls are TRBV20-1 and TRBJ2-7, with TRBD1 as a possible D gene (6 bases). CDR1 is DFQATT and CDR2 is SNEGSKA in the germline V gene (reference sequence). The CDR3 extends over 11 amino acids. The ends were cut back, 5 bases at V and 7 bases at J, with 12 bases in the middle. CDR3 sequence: CSARQVWEQYF. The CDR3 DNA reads TGCAGTGCTCGACAGGTTTGGGAGCAGTACTTC.

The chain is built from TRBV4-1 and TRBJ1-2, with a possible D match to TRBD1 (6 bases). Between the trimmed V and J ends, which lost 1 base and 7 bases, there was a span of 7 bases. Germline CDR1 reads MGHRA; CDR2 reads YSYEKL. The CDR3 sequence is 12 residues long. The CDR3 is CASSQGTVGYTF. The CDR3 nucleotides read TGCGCCAGCAGCCAAGGGACAGTTGGCTACACCTTC.

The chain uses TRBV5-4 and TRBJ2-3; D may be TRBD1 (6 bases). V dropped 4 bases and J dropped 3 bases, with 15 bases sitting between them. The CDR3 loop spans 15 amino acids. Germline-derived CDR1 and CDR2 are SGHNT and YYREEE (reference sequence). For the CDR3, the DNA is TGTGCCAGCAGCACTGGGACAAGGAGAACAGATACGCAGTATTTT. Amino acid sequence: CASSTGTRRTDTQYF.

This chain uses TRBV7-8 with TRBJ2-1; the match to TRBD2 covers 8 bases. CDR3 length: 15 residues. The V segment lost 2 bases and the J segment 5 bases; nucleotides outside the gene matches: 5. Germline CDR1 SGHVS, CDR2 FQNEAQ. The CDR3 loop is CASSLQGLEDNEQFF. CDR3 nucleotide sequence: TGTGCCAGCAGCTTACAGGGACTAGAGGACAATGAGCAGTTCTTC.

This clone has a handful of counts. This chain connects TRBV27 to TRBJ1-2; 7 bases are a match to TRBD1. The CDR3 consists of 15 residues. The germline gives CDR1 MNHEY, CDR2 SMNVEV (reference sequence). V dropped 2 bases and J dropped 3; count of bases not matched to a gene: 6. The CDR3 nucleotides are TGTGCCAGCAGTTTAGCGGAGGGGGCAGACTATGGCTACACCTTC. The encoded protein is CASSLAEGADYGYTF.

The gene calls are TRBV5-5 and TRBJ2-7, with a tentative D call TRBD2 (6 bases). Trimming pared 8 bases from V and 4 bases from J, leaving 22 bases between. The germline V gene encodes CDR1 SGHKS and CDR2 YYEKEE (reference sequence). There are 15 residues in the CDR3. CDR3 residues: CASLLGGSMAYEQYF. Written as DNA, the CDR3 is TGTGCCAGTCTGCTTGGAGGGAGTATGGCGTACGAGCAGTACTTC.

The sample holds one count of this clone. Here the CDR3 reads CASSLGYRDRGHNEQFF. In DNA, the CDR3 is TGTGCCAGCAGCTTAGGGTACCGGGACAGGGGACACAATGAGCAGTTCTTC. V gene TRBV7-9 combines with J gene TRBJ2-1, with 10 bases matching TRBD1. Trimming at V came to 1 base and at J to 5 bases, leaving 8 bases not matched to a gene. Germline V gene data show CDR1 as SEHNR and CDR2 as FQNEAQ (reference sequence). This CDR3 comprises 17 residues. Using reference TRBV7-9 and TRBJ2-1 for the parts outside the CDR3, the full variable domain is DTGVSQNPRHKITKRGQNVTFRCDPISEHNRLYWYRQTLGQGPEFLTYFQNEAQLEKSRLLSDRFSAERPKGSFSTLEIQRTEQGDSAMYLCASSLGYRDRGHNEQFFGPGTRLTVL.

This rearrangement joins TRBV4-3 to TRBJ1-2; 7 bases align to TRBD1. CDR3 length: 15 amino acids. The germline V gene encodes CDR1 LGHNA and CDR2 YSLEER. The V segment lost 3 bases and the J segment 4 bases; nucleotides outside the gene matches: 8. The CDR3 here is CASSQDRGDSYGYTF. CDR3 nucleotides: TGCGCCAGCAGCCAGGACCGAGGGGACAGCTATGGCTACACCTTC.

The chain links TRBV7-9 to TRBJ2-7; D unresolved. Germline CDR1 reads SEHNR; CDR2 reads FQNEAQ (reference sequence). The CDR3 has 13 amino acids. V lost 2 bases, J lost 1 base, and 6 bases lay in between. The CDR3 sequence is CASSLSQSYEQYF. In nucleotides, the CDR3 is TGTGCCAGCAGCTTATCCCAGTCCTACGAGCAGTACTTC.

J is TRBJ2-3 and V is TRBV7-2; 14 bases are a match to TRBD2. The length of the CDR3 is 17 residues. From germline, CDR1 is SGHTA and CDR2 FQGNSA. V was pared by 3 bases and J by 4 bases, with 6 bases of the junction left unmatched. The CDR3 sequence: CASSLGTSGSFSDTQYF. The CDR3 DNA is TGTGCCAGCAGCTTGGGGACTAGCGGGAGTTTCTCAGATACGCAGTATTTT.

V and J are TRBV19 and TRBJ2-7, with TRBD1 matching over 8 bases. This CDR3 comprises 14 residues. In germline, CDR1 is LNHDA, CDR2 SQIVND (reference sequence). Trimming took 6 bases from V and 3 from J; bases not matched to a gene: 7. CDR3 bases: TGTGCCAGTAGGGAGACAGGGGCCCTCTACGAGCAGTACTTC. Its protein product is CASRETGALYEQYF. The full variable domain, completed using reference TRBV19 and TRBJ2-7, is DGGITQSPKYLFRKEGQNVTLSCEQNLNHDAMYWYRQDPGQGLRLIYYSQIVNDFQKGDIAEGYSVSREKKESFPLTVTSAQKNPTAFYLCASRETGALYEQYFGPGTRLTVT.

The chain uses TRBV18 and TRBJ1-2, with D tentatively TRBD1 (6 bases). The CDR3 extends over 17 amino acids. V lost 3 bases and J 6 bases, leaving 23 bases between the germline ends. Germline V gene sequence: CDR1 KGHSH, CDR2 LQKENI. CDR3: CASSPMTPSRGADGYTF. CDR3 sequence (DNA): TGTGCCAGCTCACCGATGACTCCATCCCGGGGGGCTGATGGCTACACCTTC. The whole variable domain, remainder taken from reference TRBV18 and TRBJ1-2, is NAGVMQNPRHLVRRRGQEARLRCSPMKGHSHVYWYRQLPEEGLKFMVYLQKENIIDESGMPKERFSAEFPKEGPSILRIQQVVRGDSAAYFCASSPMTPSRGADGYTFGSGTRLTVV.

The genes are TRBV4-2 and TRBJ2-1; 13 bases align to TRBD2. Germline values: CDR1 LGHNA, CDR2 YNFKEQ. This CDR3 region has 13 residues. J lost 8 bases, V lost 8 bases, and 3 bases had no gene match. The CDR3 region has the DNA TGTGCCAGCGGACTAGCGGGAGCCTATGAGCAGTTCTTC. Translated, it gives CASGLAGAYEQFF.

CDR3 amino acids: CASSSSEGLKGDTQYF. As DNA, the CDR3 is TGTGCCAGCAGCTCCTCGGAGGGTTTGAAGGGAGATACGCAGTATTTT. V gene TRBV13 combines with J gene TRBJ2-3; TRBD2 might be the D (6 bases). Trimming shortened V by 4 bases and J by 5 bases, and 19 bases separated the two germline ends. Germline loops: CDR1 PRHDT, CDR2 FYEKMQ (reference sequence). The CDR3 is made up of 16 amino acids.

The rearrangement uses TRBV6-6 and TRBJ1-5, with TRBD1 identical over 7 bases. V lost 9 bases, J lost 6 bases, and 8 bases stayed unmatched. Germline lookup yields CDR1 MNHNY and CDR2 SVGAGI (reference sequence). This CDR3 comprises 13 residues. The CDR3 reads CASYAGGGQPQHF. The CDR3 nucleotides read TGTGCCAGTTATGCAGGGGGTGGTCAGCCCCAGCATTTT.

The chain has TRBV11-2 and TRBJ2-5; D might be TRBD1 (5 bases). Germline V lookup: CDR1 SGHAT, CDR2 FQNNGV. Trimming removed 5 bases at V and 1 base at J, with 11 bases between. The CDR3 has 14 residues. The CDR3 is CASSLQQGQETQYF. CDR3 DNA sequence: TGTGCCAGCAGCCTACAGCAGGGCCAAGAGACCCAGTACTTC.

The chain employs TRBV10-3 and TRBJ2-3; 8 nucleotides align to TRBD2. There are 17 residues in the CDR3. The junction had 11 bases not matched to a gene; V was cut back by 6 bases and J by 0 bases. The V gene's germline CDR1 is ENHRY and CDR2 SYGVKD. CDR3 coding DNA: TGTGCCATCAGGGTTACCTTAGCGGGGCCTAGCACAGATACGCAGTATTTT. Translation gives CAIRVTLAGPSTDTQYF.

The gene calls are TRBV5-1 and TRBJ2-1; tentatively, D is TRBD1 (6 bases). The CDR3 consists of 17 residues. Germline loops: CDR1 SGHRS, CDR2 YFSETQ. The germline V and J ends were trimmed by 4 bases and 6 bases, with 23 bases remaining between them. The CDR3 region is CASSPPNSYRARNEQFF. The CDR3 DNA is TGCGCCAGCAGCCCCCCCAACTCTTACAGGGCGCGCAATGAGCAGTTCTTC.

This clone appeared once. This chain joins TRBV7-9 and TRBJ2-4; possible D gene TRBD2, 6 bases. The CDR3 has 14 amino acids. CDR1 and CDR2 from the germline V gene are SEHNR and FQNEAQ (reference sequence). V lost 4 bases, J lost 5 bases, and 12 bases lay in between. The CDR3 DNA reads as TGTGCCAGCAGCTCTAGGACGGGGGAAAACATTCAGTACTTC. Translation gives CASSSRTGENIQYF. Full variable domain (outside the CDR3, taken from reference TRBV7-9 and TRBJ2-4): DTGVSQNPRHKITKRGQNVTFRCDPISEHNRLYWYRQTLGQGPEFLTYFQNEAQLEKSRLLSDRFSAERPKGSFSTLEIQRTEQGDSAMYLCASSSRTGENIQYFGAGTRLSVL.

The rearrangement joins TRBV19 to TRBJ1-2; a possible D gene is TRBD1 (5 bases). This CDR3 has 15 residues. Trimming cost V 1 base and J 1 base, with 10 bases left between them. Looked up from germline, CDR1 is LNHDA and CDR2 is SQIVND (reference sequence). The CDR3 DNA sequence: TGTGCCAGTAGTATAGCTGGGGGGTTTAACTATGGCTACACCTTC. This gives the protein CASSIAGGFNYGYTF.

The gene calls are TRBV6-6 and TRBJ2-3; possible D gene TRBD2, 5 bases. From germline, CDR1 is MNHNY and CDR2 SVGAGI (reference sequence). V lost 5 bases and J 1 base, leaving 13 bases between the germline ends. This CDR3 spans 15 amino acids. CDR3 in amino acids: CASSDNDYGTDTQYF. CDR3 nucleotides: TGTGCCAGCAGTGATAACGACTACGGCACAGATACGCAGTATTTT.

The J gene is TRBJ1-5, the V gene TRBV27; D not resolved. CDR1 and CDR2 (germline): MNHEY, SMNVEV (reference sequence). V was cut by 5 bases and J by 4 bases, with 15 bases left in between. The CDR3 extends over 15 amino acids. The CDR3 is CASSRGGWPNQPQHF. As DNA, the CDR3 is TGTGCCAGCAGTCGAGGTGGGTGGCCGAATCAGCCCCAGCATTTT.

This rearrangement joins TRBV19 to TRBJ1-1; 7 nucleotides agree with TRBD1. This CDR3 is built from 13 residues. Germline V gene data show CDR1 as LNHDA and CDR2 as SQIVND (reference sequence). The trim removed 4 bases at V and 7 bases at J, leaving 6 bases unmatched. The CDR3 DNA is TGTGCCAGTAGTACCTCGACAGGGCTTGAAGCTTTCTTT. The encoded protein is CASSTSTGLEAFF.

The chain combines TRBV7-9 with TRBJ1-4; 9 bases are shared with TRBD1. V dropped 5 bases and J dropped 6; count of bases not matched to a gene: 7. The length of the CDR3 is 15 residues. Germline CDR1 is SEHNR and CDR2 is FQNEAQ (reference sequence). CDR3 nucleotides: TGTGCCAGCAGCCCAAGGACAGGGGCTCATGAAAAACTGTTTTTT. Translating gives CASSPRTGAHEKLFF.

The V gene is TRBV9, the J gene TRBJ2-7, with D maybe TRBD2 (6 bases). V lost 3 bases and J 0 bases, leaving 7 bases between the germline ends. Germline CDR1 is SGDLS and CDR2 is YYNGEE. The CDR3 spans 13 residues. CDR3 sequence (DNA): TGTGCCAGCAGCGCTAGCGTCTCCTACGAGCAGTACTTC. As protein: CASSASVSYEQYF.

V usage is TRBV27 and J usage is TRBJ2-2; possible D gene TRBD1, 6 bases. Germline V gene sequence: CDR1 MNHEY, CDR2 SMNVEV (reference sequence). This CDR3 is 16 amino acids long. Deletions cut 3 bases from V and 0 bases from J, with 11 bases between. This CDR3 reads CASSFVRGSNTGELFF. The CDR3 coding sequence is TGTGCCAGCAGTTTCGTGAGGGGGTCGAACACCGGGGAGCTGTTTTTT.

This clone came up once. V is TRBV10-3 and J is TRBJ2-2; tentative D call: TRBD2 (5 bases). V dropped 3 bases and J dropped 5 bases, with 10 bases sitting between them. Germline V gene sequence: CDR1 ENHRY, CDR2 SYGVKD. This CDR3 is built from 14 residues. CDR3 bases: TGTGCCATCAGTGATCCTAGCCTGACCGGGGAGCTGTTTTTT. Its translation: CAISDPSLTGELFF.